Sequencing of this TCR beta chain was carried out in a study of OX40 agonist ivuxolimab in advanced cancers. Overall study context: Every patient in dose escalation had hepatocellular carcinoma, melanoma, renal cell or head and neck cancer. Study results and limitations: CD4+ and CD8+ blood T cells expanded clonally by week 6 at 0.1 to 3.0 mg/kg. Antigen targets of the expanded peripheral T cells went undetermined.

The ends were cut back, 4 bases at V and 8 bases at J, with 17 bases in the middle. The CDR3 has 13 residues. Germline CDR1 reads GTSNPN; CDR2 reads SVGIG (reference sequence). This clone was counted between two and nine times. What it recognizes is unknown. Using immunoSEQ multiplex PCR, the repertoire was profiled, and TCRdb retains in-frame clones only, with some absent. This table has about 40,000 clones, 80% to 90% appearing once. Patients with autoimmune history or systemic immunosuppression were excluded. Source: CD4+ or CD8+ T cells sorted from blood, taken in a trial of the OX40 agonist ivuxolimab. The rearrangement joins TRBV30 to TRBJ1-2; D is possibly TRBD1 (5 bases). The source of this sequence is an adult with an advanced solid tumor such as melanoma, head and neck, liver or kidney cancer. DNA for the CDR3: TGTGCCTGGACTCATGGAGGGGAGGACGGCTACACCTTC. Its translation: CAWTHGGEDGYTF.